Described below is a single TCR beta chain sequence and its context. No antigen is known for it. The input lacks base qualities; no much larger clone sits a single base away. The entire isolated RNA was reverse transcribed using the High Capacity cDNA Reverse Transcription Kit, and thus expressed TCRB transcripts were sequenced. Naive, central memory and regulatory T cell samples underwent deep immunoSEQ sequencing, averaging about 3.57 million total reads per sample. Sorted cells were lysed in RLT buffer and RNA was extracted with DNase-treated RNeasy Micro or Mini kits, depending on cell number. Each cell subset was processed separately to prevent cross-contamination, with patient and healthy donor samples processed together. The immunoSEQ multiplex PCR was used to amplify TCRB sequences from cDNA, yielding 87-bp fragments that span the CDR3 region. The amplicons were sequenced using the Illumina HiSeq platform. Per the original workflow: PCR bias was corrected computationally using synthetic template baselines, and reads within Hamming distance 2 were collapsed, with unmergeable singletons discarded. Reads were aligned against IMGT so that V, D and J genes, CDR3 length and insertions or deletions at six rearrangement sites could be assigned. Within each subset, clonotype counts were normalized to the number of sorted cells before true diversity and Gini coefficients were calculated with the tcR R package. The overlap coefficient, calculated on TCRB nucleotide sequences, was used to measure repertoire sharing. Out-of-frame TCRB sequences from naive cells were analyzed as a proxy for the pre-selection repertoire. TCRdb holds this immuneACCESS table with in-frame rearrangements only. Some clones are missing; in checked studies, unresolved V genes explain under half, and the rest has no known cause. For V, J and clone size, that table is used; D and trimming come from the DNA. For this sample the table gives nearly 700,000 clones, of which around an eighth were detected only once. The ten largest clones add up to roughly 0.022% of the sample.

This specimen comes from a study of beta chain features in type 1 diabetes (dated by TCRdb to the late 2010s). Background on the whole study: Patients and healthy donors did not differ in mean age, gender distribution, total cell number or subset yield. A total of 100 million to 110 million sorted cells were examined across all samples, and a strong correlation was observed between cell number per subset and RNA yield. In the study, recently diagnosed type 1 diabetes patients and matched healthy donors were compared on the TCRB repertoires of their sorted circulating CD4+ T cell subsets. Whereas all 28 donors provided naive and central memory subsets, regulatory and stem cell-like memory subsets were isolated from just 8 patients and about 8 healthy donors.

From the cysteine through the phenylalanine, the CDR3 covers 16 amino acids. Only CDR3 DNA remains: 48 bases, in frame from the first base. Trimming at the junction amounts to 6 bases on V and 8 bases on J, and the germline ends lie 25 bases apart. The germline V gene provides CDR1 ENHRY and CDR2 SYGVKD. A single peripheral blood draw of around 120 mL on average was collected from each donor into heparinised tubes. Using a panel that included CD45RO, CCR7, CD25, CD127, CD95 and CD27, naive, central memory, regulatory and stem cell-like memory CD4+ T cells were sorted on a BD FACSAria II. Purity was above 95% for every sorted population. PBMCs were isolated right away by Lymphoprep density gradient centrifugation and were stained directly, without culture. To minimize batch effects, samples were stained and sorted in pairs, one healthy donor with one patient per experiment. Overall results and qualifications from the work: Because cDNA was sequenced instead of genomic DNA, highly expressing activated cells could be over-represented, though the groups showed no difference in activation or CD3 levels. Type 1 diabetes patients showed a moderate but significant shortening of TCRB CDR3 length in all four CD4+ subsets. Patients with type 1 diabetes made fewer insertions and deleted more nucleotides at VDJ recombination sites, implying thymic rearrangement abnormalities. Naive, central memory and regulatory TCRB repertoires appeared to be more similar among patients than among healthy donors. Shorter templates might be favored by PCR, yet because patient and control samples were amplified and corrected together, any such skew would affect both groups equally. Only small numbers of individuals were included in the HLA sub-analyses, which left unresolved whether HLA type had any influence on TCRB rearrangement.

The TCR originated in a man younger than 35 with type 1 diabetes. The sequencing sample was made of naive CD4+ T cells from blood. This specimen's cell subset or site label, interpreted: true naive CD4+ T cells. The chain uses TRBV10-3 and TRBJ1-2; TRBD1 could be the D gene, as 6 bases match. The CDR3 sequence is CAISRELDGPQGGYTF. DNA sequence: TGTGCCATCAGCCGAGAGTTGGACGGTCCCCAGGGGGGCTACACCTTC.